The clone carrying this TCR beta chain was counted a single time. V lost 5 bases to trimming and J lost 0 bases; unmatched junction nucleotides: 9. This CDR3 has 17 amino acids. Germline V CDR1 and CDR2: SGHTA, FQGNSA. Methods used by the authors: Reference gene primer amplification gave estimated nucleated cell counts. Clones were read by immunoSEQ multiplex PCR, and TCRdb kept only the in-frame ones, dropping some. V and J calls and clone size are those listed in that table; D and trimming were worked out from the DNA. The repertoire holds 250,000 to 300,000 clones, roughly 90% seen once, with 11% in the top ten. This specimen belongs to a study of blood T cell repertoires in COVID-19.

Sequenced: peripheral blood. The TCR originated in a woman under 40 with COVID-19, enrolled during active disease. The genes are TRBV7-2 and TRBJ2-7, with TRBD2 matching over 11 bases. CDR3 residues: CASSPDGLAGFSYEQYF. DNA for the CDR3: TGTGCCAGCAGCCCAGATGGACTAGCGGGCTTCTCCTACGAGCAGTACTTC.